The 2 T cell receptor delta chains below were found in one sample sequenced in a study of Vδ1+ human thymocytes. Regarding the study as a whole: Thymic TRG and TRD repertoires appeared highly polyclonal, with Gaussian CDR3 length distributions.

RNA was extracted from the cells and then reverse transcribed. CDR3 amplicons came from multiplex PCR with pooled V-gene forward and constant-region reverse primers. TCRdb fed the multiplex PCR reads to CATT. Of about 27,000 delta-chain clones listed, under 8% are singletons. Their cognate antigens are unknown. The sample taken for sequencing was Vdelta1+ gamma-delta thymocytes from the thymus. Subset of the sample: FACS-sorted CD3+ TCRalphabeta- TCRVdelta1+ TCRVdelta2- thymocytes. The receptors derive from a girl under three years old who had congenital heart surgery.

The sample holds a few counts of this clone. The V gene is TRDV1, the J gene TRDJ1; 9 bases align to TRDD3. The CDR3 has 18 amino acids. V dropped 2 bases and J dropped 7; count of bases not matched to a gene: 17. Germline CDR1 reads TSWWSYY; CDR2 reads QGS. CDR3 loop: CALGESPLGLGDTAKLIF. The CDR3 DNA is TGTGCTCTTGGGGAATCCCCCCTCGGTTTAGGGGATACGGCTAAACTCATCTTT.

The table lists this clone with a few counts. The chain couples TRDV1 to TRDJ1; possible D gene TRDD3, 6 bases. The CDR3 is made up of 17 amino acids. V lost 0 bases and J 3 bases, leaving 17 bases between the germline ends. Germline V gene data show CDR1 as TSWWSYY and CDR2 as QGS. For the CDR3, the DNA is TGTGCTCTTGGGGAACTAAGGTTGGGGAGGATACCCGATAAACTCATCTTT. Protein sequence: CALGELRLGRIPDKLIF.